This entry lists 11 T cell receptor beta chains sequenced from one sample in a study of blood T cell repertoires in COVID-19. The data were produced by immunoSEQ multiplex PCR, yet TCRdb's version contains in-frame clones alone and is incomplete. The profile shows some 200,000 clones, roughly 82% of them singletons. The sample consisted of PBMCs or T cells enriched from blood (not recorded which). Source of these receptors: a man aged 40-49 years who had recovered from COVID-19.

This chain uses TRBV27 with TRBJ2-3; TRBD1 matches 7 bases. The CDR3 extends over 15 amino acids. After removal of 5 bases from V and 2 bases from J, the junction contained 7 bases not matched to a gene. Germline assignment: CDR1 MNHEY and CDR2 SMNVEV (reference sequence). The CDR3 coding sequence is TGTGCCAGCAGTAAGGGACAGACTTACACAGATACGCAGTATTTT. It specifies CASSKGQTYTDTQYF.

The J gene is TRBJ1-4, the V gene TRBV29-1; 7 nucleotides line up with TRBD1. Germline trimming cut 6 bases from V and 5 bases from J; bases unmatched to any gene: 3. The CDR3 runs 12 residues. Germline V gives CDR1 SQVTM, CDR2 ANQGSEA. CDR3 nucleotide sequence: TGCAGCGTGGGACAGATAAATGAAAAACTGTTTTTT. Protein product: CSVGQINEKLFF.

The rearrangement uses TRBV11-2 and TRBJ2-5; 7 bases line up with TRBD1. After removal of 7 bases from V and 5 bases from J, the junction contained 7 bases not matched to a gene. This CDR3 is 13 amino acids long. The germline CDR1 and CDR2 sequences are SGHAT and FQNNGV. The CDR3 DNA follows: TGTGCCAGCACCGAAGGGGGCGACGAGACCCAGTACTTC. It codes for CASTEGGDETQYF.

This sequence joins TRBV29-1 and TRBJ1-5; the match to TRBD1 covers 8 bases. The germline CDR1 and CDR2 sequences are SQVTM and ANQGSEA. The CDR3 length is 14 residues. V gave up 6 bases and J gave up 3 bases; unmatched junction bases: 7. The CDR3 is CSVIDRGPNQPQHF. For the CDR3, the DNA is TGCAGCGTAATAGACAGGGGTCCCAATCAGCCCCAGCATTTT.

The chain recombines TRBV3-1 (or the pseudogene TRBV3-2) with TRBJ1-5; D call uncertain. Trimming removed 1 base from V and 5 bases from J, with 9 bases in between. The CDR3 totals 14 residues. Germline lookup yields CDR1 LGHDT and CDR2 YNNKEL (reference sequence). The CDR3 spells CASSQGARHQPQHF. CDR3 sequence (DNA): TGTGCCAGCAGCCAAGGGGCCAGACATCAGCCCCAGCATTTT.

J is TRBJ2-7 and V is TRBV27; D may be TRBD2 (5 bases). The CDR3 extends over 13 amino acids. The ends were cut back, 4 bases at V and 0 bases at J, with 7 bases in the middle. Germline loops: CDR1 MNHEY, CDR2 SMNVEV (reference sequence). The CDR3 is CASSYGNSYEQYF. CDR3 bases: TGTGCCAGCAGTTACGGGAACTCCTACGAGCAGTACTTC.

V usage is TRBV2 and J usage is TRBJ1-1; D remains unclear. CDR3 length equals 12 residues. CDR1 and CDR2 (germline): SNHLY, FYNNEI. Deletions cut 7 bases from V and 0 bases from J, with 6 bases between. The CDR3 DNA follows: TGTGCCAGCAATCGAGTGAACACTGAAGCTTTCTTT. Protein: CASNRVNTEAFF.

The rearrangement uses TRBV2 and TRBJ2-2, with D unresolved. This CDR3 region has 13 residues. Germline V gene data show CDR1 as SNHLY and CDR2 as FYNNEI. The ends were cut back, 5 bases at V and 5 bases at J, with 9 bases in the middle. CDR3 DNA sequence: TGTGCCAGCAGTTATACAGAAACCGGGGAGCTGTTTTTT. Protein sequence: CASSYTETGELFF.

The chain uses TRBV7-2 and TRBJ2-1; 8 bases line up with TRBD2. Germline loops: CDR1 SGHTA, CDR2 FQGNSA. V lost 4 bases, J lost 1 base, and 6 bases stayed unmatched. The CDR3 runs to 16 residues. The CDR3 here is CASSSTGTSSYNEQFF. The DNA of the CDR3 is TGTGCCAGCAGCTCCACCGGGACTAGTTCCTACAATGAGCAGTTCTTC. Filled out from reference TRBV7-2 and TRBJ2-1, the complete variable domain reads GAGVSQSPSNKVTEKGKDVELRCDPISGHTALYWYRQSLGQGLEFLIYFQGNSAPDKSGLPSDRFSAERTGGSVSTLTIQRTQQEDSAVYLCASSSTGTSSYNEQFFGPGTRLTVL.

The V call is TRBV5-1, the J call TRBJ1-1; D is undetermined. Trimming took off 0 bases at V and 3 bases at J, with 12 bases between the two ends. The CDR3 sequence is 15 residues long. From germline, CDR1 is SGHRS and CDR2 YFSETQ. The CDR3: CASSLGASPDTEAFF. As DNA, the CDR3 is TGCGCCAGCAGCTTGGGGGCGAGCCCAGACACTGAAGCTTTCTTT.

This chain connects TRBV20-1 to TRBJ1-1; weak D call: TRBD1 (6 bases). V was trimmed by 6 bases and J by 5 bases, leaving 10 bases between them. The CDR3 extends over 11 amino acids. Per germline, CDR1 DFQATT and CDR2 SNEGSKA (reference sequence). DNA for the CDR3: TGCAGTGCCGAAAGGGGGACTGAAGCTTTCTTT. Encoded protein: CSAERGTEAFF.